Listed here are 26 T cell receptor beta chains from one sample, sequenced in a study of cytomegalovirus exposure and HLA in healthy donors. Use of 60 Vbeta and 13 Jbeta primers characterized the PCR. Produced via immunoSEQ multiplex PCR; TCRdb's table is partial and in-frame only. The table records 150,000 to 200,000 clones, nearly 80% of them present only once. Sequences were obtained from PBMCs. These receptors originate from a man between 18 and 35 years old in good health and CMV-seropositive.

In this sample, this clone turned up a few times. At one boundary the junction diverges from the germline segment, which might be a read error. J is TRBJ2-1 and V is TRBV7-9, with 13 bases lining up with TRBD2. The CDR3 extends over 19 amino acids. Germline V CDR1 and CDR2: SEHNR, FQNEAQ (reference sequence). The chain's CDR3 is CSSSFELAGGPRSYNEQFF. Written as DNA, the CDR3 is TGTTCCAGCAGCTTCGAACTAGCGGGAGGGCCGAGGTCCTACAATGAGCAGTTCTTC.

The gene calls are TRBV9 and TRBJ2-7; 7 bases map to TRBD2. Trimming at V came to 0 bases and at J to 6 bases, leaving 3 bases not matched to a gene. Germline CDR1 and CDR2: SGDLS and YYNGEE. The CDR3 has 13 amino acids. DNA for the CDR3: TGTGCCAGCAGCGTAGTTCCGGGAGGCGAGCAGTACTTC. It specifies CASSVVPGGEQYF.

The J gene is TRBJ1-6, the V gene TRBV19, with D unresolved. Germline V gene sequence: CDR1 LNHDA, CDR2 SQIVND (reference sequence). The CDR3 totals 12 residues. Trimming stripped 4 bases from V and 11 bases from J, with 9 bases between. The CDR3 nucleotides read TGTGCCAGTAGTAGACGGAGTGCACCCCTCCACTTT. This codes for CASSRRSAPLHF.

The J gene is TRBJ2-7, the V gene TRBV7-8; weak D call: TRBD1 (5 bases). Trimming shortened V by 5 bases and J by 6 bases, and 23 bases separated the two germline ends. The CDR3 contains 16 residues. Germline V gene data show CDR1 as SGHVS and CDR2 as FQNEAQ. For the CDR3, the DNA is TGTGCCAGCAGCCTACTACAGGACAACCCTTACGGCGAGCAGTACTTC. Translated: CASSLLQDNPYGEQYF.

The chain joins TRBV19 to TRBJ1-5; D call uncertain. V was clipped by 5 bases and J by 1 base, with 21 bases between them. This CDR3 comprises 18 residues. Germline V gene sequence: CDR1 LNHDA, CDR2 SQIVND (reference sequence). The CDR3 loop reads CASSAPRSRRLSNQPQHF. CDR3 sequence (DNA): TGTGCCAGTAGTGCCCCCCGGTCCAGGCGCTTAAGCAATCAGCCCCAGCATTTT.

This clone was seen a single time. The J gene is TRBJ2-1, the V gene TRBV7-9, with unresolved D. The V gene lost 1 base and the J gene lost 5 bases, with 12 bases spanning the gap. The CDR3 has 15 residues. CDR1 is SEHNR and CDR2 is FQNEAQ in the germline V gene (reference sequence). CDR3 in amino acids: CASSLEPVYNNEQFF. The CDR3 bases are TGTGCCAGCAGCTTAGAACCAGTTTACAACAATGAGCAGTTCTTC.

The rearrangement uses TRBV18 and TRBJ1-5; a possible D gene is TRBD1 (5 bases). This CDR3 comprises 15 residues. V was clipped by 1 base and J by 0 bases, with 7 bases between them. Looked up from germline, CDR1 is KGHSH and CDR2 is LQKENI. DNA for the CDR3: TGTGCCAGCTCACCACGACAGAATAGCAATCAGCCCCAGCATTTT. Amino acid sequence: CASSPRQNSNQPQHF.

The rearrangement uses TRBV25-1 and TRBJ2-3; possible D gene TRBD1, 6 bases. There are 17 residues in the CDR3. Germline V gene lookup returns CDR1 MGHDK and CDR2 SYGVNS. With 2 bases removed from V and 1 base from J, the gap between germline ends came to 16 bases. CDR3 protein: CASSERGRSVGTDTQYF. The DNA of the CDR3 is TGTGCCAGCAGTGAAAGGGGGAGAAGCGTGGGCACAGATACGCAGTATTTT.

V gene TRBV11-2 combines with J gene TRBJ2-5, with no clear D. The V and J ends lost 7 bases and 13 bases respectively, with 19 bases between them. The CDR3 covers 12 residues. Per germline, CDR1 SGHAT and CDR2 FQNNGV. CDR3 amino acids: CASTSRRPQAYF. The CDR3 DNA is TGTGCCAGCACCTCCCGGCGACCCCAGGCGTACTTC.

The chain combines TRBV11-2 with TRBJ1-1; possible D gene TRBD1, 5 bases. This CDR3 is built from 16 residues. CDR1 is SGHAT, CDR2 FQNNGV, per germline. The V and J ends lost 5 bases and 6 bases respectively, with 22 bases between them. The CDR3 region has the DNA TGTGCCAGCAGCGACCCTCGCGGATTTGGGGCAGCTGAAGCTTTCTTT. Translated, it gives CASSDPRGFGAAEAFF.

The chain joins TRBV7-2 to TRBJ1-1; TRBD1 is a possible D gene (6 bases). The CDR3 covers 15 residues. Trimming took 6 bases from V and 1 from J, leaving 15 bases between them. Germline-derived CDR1 and CDR2 are SGHTA and FQGNSA. The CDR3 sequence is CASRQRGQTNTEAFF. CDR3 DNA sequence: TGTGCCAGCAGACAGAGAGGACAGACGAACACTGAAGCTTTCTTT.

V and J are TRBV11-2 and TRBJ1-2, with D maybe TRBD1 (6 bases). The V gene's germline CDR1 is SGHAT and CDR2 FQNNGV. Trimming pared 3 bases from V and 13 bases from J, leaving 15 bases between. This CDR3 is 12 amino acids long. The CDR3 sequence: CASSFRDTPVTF. The CDR3, as DNA: TGTGCCAGCAGCTTCCGGGACACCCCTGTCACCTTC.

This chain connects TRBV7-2 to TRBJ2-1, with TRBD1 identical over 10 bases. The length of the CDR3 is 16 residues. The V gene end was trimmed by 1 base and the J gene end by 6 bases; junction bases not matched to a gene: 6. Germline loops: CDR1 SGHTA, CDR2 FQGNSA. Here the CDR3 DNA reads TGTGCCAGCAGCTTAGAATACCGGGACAGGGGCAATGAGCAGTTCTTC. It specifies CASSLEYRDRGNEQFF. Full variable domain (remainder filled in from reference TRBV7-2 and TRBJ2-1): GAGVSQSPSNKVTEKGKDVELRCDPISGHTALYWYRQSLGQGLEFLIYFQGNSAPDKSGLPSDRFSAERTGGSVSTLTIQRTQQEDSAVYLCASSLEYRDRGNEQFFGPGTRLTVL.

The chain combines TRBV19 with TRBJ1-5; maybe TRBD1 (5 bases). Germline V gene data show CDR1 as LNHDA and CDR2 as SQIVND (reference sequence). The CDR3 sequence is 18 residues long. The V end was cut by 5 bases, the J end by 3 bases, with 23 bases between. The DNA of the CDR3 is TGTGCCAGTAGTGGGTTAGGGGCAGCCGGAATTCTCAATCAGCCCCAGCATTTT. This translates into CASSGLGAAGILNQPQHF.

The V call is TRBV11-2, the J call TRBJ2-2; 11 nucleotides line up with TRBD1. CDR1 SGHAT and CDR2 FQNNGV come from the germline V gene. This CDR3 spans 17 amino acids. Unmatched junction bases numbered 13, after V lost 5 bases and J lost 8 bases. The CDR3 DNA reads TGTGCCAGCAGCCTTAAGCCTCGGACAGGGGGCGGAGGGGAGCTGTTTTTT. Protein: CASSLKPRTGGGGELFF.

For this clone: Germline is not matched at one junction end, which may reflect a read error. CDR3 region: CASRQVSNQPQHF. The CDR3 DNA reads as TGTGCAAGCAGGCAGGTTAGCAATCAGCCCCAGCATTTT. The chain employs TRBV6-1 and TRBJ1-5; no firm D call. Germline values: CDR1 MNHNS, CDR2 SASEGT. This CDR3 region has 13 residues.

The chain combines TRBV11-2 with TRBJ2-7; TRBD2 agrees at 10 bases. J gave up 5 bases and V 6 bases, and 7 bases lay outside the gene matches. The CDR3 has 14 residues. Germline-derived CDR1 and CDR2 are SGHAT and FQNNGV. CDR3 DNA: TGTGCCAGCAGACCGGGACTAGCGACTAACGAGCAGTACTTC. It yields the protein CASRPGLATNEQYF.

This rearrangement joins TRBV10-3 to TRBJ2-5, with 7 bases lining up with TRBD2. The V gene end was trimmed by 10 bases and the J gene end by 5 bases; junction bases not matched to a gene: 7. This CDR3 comprises 12 residues. Germline-derived CDR1 and CDR2 are ENHRY and SYGVKD. CDR3 DNA: TGTGCCACCAAAAGCGGGGTGGAGACCCAGTACTTC. Encoded protein: CATKSGVETQYF.

This clone was seen once. The chain links TRBV15 to TRBJ2-5, with D perhaps matching TRBD2 (6 bases). Germline loops: CDR1 LNHNV, CDR2 YYDKDF (reference sequence). The CDR3 has 15 amino acids. Trimming pared 0 bases from V and 4 bases from J, leaving 12 bases between. DNA for the CDR3: TGTGCCACCAGCAGAGAGGGGGGATTGGGAGAGACCCAGTACTTC. Amino acid sequence: CATSREGGLGETQYF.

For the CDR3, the DNA is TGTGCCAGCAGCCCCAGCCCAGGGGGCTGGACAGATACGCAGTATTTT. It specifies CASSPSPGGWTDTQYF. V usage is TRBV5-8 and J usage is TRBJ2-3, with 8 bases identical to TRBD1. Germline lookup yields CDR1 SGHTS and CDR2 YDEGEE. The CDR3 totals 16 residues. Unmatched junction bases numbered 10, after V lost 4 bases and J lost 3 bases.

The genes are TRBV4-1 and TRBJ1-2, with TRBD1 as a possible D gene (6 bases). Trimming removed 3 bases from V and 5 bases from J, with 19 bases in between. The CDR3 loop spans 16 amino acids. Looked up from germline, CDR1 is MGHRA and CDR2 is YSYEKL. CDR3 amino acids: CASSQVPPGTSYGYTF. The CDR3 coding sequence is TGCGCCAGCAGCCAGGTCCCGCCCGGGACAAGTTATGGCTACACCTTC.

This clone appeared a single time. The J gene is TRBJ1-1, the V gene TRBV27, with 9 nucleotides matching TRBD1. Germline CDR1 reads MNHEY; CDR2 reads SMNVEV (reference sequence). The V and J ends lost 5 bases and 6 bases, in that order; junction bases with no gene match: 13. This CDR3 contains 16 residues. CDR3 sequence (DNA): TGTGCCAGCAGTCTATACCGGGACAGGGCCACCGCTGAAGCTTTCTTT. This translates into CASSLYRDRATAEAFF.

This chain uses TRBV30 with TRBJ2-7; 9 bases line up with TRBD2. V was clipped by 1 base and J by 6 bases; unmatched bases: 10. The CDR3 totals 15 residues. Germline CDR1 and CDR2: GTSNPN and SVGIG (reference sequence). CDR3 sequence (DNA): TGTGCCTGGAGTGGGGGGGTAGCGGGGGCGAGCGAGCAGTACTTC. Translated, it gives CAWSGGVAGASEQYF.

The V call is TRBV7-9, the J call TRBJ2-7; a weak D match, TRBD2 (6 bases). This CDR3 region has 14 residues. Trimming left V 5 bases short and J 4 bases short, with 15 bases between. CDR1 and CDR2 (germline): SEHNR, FQNEAQ (reference sequence). CDR3 DNA: TGTGCCAGCAGCAAGGACGGGGGAGGATACGAGCAGTACTTC. As protein: CASSKDGGGYEQYF.

The V call is TRBV4-1, the J call TRBJ1-2; 9 bases line up with TRBD1. V was pared by 1 base and J by 10 bases, with 7 bases of the junction left unmatched. Germline V gene sequence: CDR1 MGHRA, CDR2 YSYEKL. The CDR3 runs to 14 residues. The DNA of the CDR3 is TGCGCCAGCAGCCAAGCACAGGGGGCGCGGGACTACACCTTC. Translated: CASSQAQGARDYTF.

V and J are TRBV5-4 and TRBJ2-2, with D perhaps matching TRBD1 (6 bases). The germline V gene has CDR1 SGHNT and CDR2 YYREEE (reference sequence). The CDR3 consists of 16 residues. Trimming shortened V by 2 bases and J by 3 bases, and 14 bases separated the two germline ends. This CDR3 reads CASSFEGVGDTGELFF. CDR3 nucleotide sequence: TGTGCCAGCAGCTTTGAGGGGGTTGGGGACACCGGGGAGCTGTTTTTT.